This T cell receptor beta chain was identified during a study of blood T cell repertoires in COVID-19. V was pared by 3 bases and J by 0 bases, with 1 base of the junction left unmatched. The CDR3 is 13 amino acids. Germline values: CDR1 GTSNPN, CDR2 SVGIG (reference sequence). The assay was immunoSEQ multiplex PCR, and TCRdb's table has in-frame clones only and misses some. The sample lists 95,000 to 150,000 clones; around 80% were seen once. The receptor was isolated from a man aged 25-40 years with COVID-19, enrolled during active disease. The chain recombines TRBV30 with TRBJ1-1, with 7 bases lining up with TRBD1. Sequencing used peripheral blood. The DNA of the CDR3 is TGTGCCTGGAGCAGGGGGGTGAACACTGAAGCTTTCTTT. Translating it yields CAWSRGVNTEAFF.